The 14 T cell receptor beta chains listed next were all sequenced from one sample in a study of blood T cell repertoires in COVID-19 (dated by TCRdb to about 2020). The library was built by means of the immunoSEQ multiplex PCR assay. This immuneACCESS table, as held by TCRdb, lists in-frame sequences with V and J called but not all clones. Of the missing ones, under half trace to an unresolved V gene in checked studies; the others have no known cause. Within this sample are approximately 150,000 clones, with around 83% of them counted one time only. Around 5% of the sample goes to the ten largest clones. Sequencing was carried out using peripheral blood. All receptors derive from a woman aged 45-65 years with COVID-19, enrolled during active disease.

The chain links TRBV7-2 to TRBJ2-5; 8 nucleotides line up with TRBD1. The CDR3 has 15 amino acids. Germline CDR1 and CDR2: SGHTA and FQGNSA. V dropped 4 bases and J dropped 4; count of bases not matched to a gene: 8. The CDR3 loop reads CASSSHGQGPETQYF. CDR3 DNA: TGTGCCAGCAGCTCCCACGGACAGGGCCCAGAGACCCAGTACTTC.

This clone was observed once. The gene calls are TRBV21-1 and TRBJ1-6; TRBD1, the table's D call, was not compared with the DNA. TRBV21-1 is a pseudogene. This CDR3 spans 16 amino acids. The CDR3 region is CASSQRQSSYNSPLHF. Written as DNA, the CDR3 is TGTGCCAGCAGCCAACGACAGAGCTCCTATAATTCACCCCTCCACTTT.

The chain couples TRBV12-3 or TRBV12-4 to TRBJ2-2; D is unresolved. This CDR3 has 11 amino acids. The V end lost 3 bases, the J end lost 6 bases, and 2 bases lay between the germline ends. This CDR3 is CASSFSGELFF. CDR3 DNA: TGTGCCAGCAGTTTCTCCGGGGAGCTGTTTTTT.

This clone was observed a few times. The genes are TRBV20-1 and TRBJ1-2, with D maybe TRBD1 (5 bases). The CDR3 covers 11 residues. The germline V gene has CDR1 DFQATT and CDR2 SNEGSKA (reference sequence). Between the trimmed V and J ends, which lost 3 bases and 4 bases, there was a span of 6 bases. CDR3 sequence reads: CSASQGYGYTF. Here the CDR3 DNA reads TGCAGTGCTAGCCAGGGCTATGGCTACACCTTC.

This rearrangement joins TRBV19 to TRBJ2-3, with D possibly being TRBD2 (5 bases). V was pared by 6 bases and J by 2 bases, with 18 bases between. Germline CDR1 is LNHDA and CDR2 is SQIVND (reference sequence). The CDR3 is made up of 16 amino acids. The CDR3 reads CASSDAGNTNTDTQYF. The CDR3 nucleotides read TGTGCCAGTAGCGACGCCGGGAATACCAACACAGATACGCAGTATTTT.

The CDR3 here is CASSQVSSGSNQPQHF. In DNA form, the CDR3 reads TGCGCCAGCAGCCAAGTCTCCAGTGGTAGCAATCAGCCCCAGCATTTT. The chain is built from TRBV4-1 and TRBJ1-5; D is undetermined. The CDR3 loop spans 16 amino acids. Germline CDR1 MGHRA, CDR2 YSYEKL. With 1 base removed from V and 0 bases from J, the gap between germline ends came to 10 bases.

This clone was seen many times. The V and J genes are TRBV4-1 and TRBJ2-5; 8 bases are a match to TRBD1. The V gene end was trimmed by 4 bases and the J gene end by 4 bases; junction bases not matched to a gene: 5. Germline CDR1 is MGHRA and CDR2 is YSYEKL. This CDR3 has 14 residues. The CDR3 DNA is TGCGCCAGCAGCCGAACAGGGGGAGGAGAGACCCAGTACTTC. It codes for CASSRTGGGETQYF.

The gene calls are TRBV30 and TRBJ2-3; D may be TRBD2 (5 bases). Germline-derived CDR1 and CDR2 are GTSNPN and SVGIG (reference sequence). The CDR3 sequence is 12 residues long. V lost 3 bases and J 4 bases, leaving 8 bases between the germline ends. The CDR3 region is CAWREAPDTQYF. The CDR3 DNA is TGTGCCTGGAGGGAGGCCCCAGATACGCAGTATTTT.

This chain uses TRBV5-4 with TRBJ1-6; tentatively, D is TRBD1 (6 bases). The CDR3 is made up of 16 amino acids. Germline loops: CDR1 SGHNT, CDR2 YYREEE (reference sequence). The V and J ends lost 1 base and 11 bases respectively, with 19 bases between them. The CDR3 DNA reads TGTGCCAGCAGCTTGAGTAGTTTGGGGGCAGGTGCACCCCTCCACTTT. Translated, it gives CASSLSSLGAGAPLHF.

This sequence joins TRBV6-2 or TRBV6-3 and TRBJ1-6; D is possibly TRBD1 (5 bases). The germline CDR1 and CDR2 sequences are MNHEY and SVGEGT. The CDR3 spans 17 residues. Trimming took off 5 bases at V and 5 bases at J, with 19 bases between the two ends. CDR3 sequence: CASSNPGLAGDNSPLHF. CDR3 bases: TGTGCCAGCAGTAACCCGGGGCTAGCGGGGGATAATTCACCCCTCCACTTT.

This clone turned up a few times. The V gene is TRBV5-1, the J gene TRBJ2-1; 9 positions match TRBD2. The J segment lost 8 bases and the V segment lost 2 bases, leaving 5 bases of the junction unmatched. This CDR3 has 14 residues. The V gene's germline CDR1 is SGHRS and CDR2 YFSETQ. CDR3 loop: CASSLGLAIDEQFF. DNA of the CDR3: TGCGCCAGCAGCTTAGGACTAGCGATCGATGAGCAGTTCTTC.

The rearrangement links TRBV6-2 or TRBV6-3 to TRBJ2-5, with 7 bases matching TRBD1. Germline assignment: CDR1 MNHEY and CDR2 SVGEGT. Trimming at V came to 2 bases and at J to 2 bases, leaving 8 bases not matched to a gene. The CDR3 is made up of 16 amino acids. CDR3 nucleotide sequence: TGTGCCAGCAGTTACGGGGACCGGGACAGACAAGAGACCCAGTACTTC. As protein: CASSYGDRDRQETQYF.

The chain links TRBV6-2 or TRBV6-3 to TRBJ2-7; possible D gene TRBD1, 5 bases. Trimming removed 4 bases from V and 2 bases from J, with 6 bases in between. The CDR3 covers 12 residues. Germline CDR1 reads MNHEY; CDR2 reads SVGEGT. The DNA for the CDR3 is TGTGCCAGCAGTTCCAGGGCCTACGAGCAGTACTTC. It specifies CASSSRAYEQYF.

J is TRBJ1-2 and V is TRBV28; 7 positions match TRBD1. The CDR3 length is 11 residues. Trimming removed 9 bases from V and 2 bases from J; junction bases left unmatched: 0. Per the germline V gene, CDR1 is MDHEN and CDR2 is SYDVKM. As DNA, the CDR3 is TGTGCCAGACAGGGGAACTATGGCTACACCTTC. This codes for CARQGNYGYTF.